Detailed here is one T cell receptor beta chain. The V and J ends lost 0 bases and 1 base respectively, with 3 bases between them. Germline loops: CDR1 SGHRS, CDR2 YFSETQ. CDR3 size: 13 residues. The sample belongs to a study of PD-1 blockade in classical Hodgkin lymphoma. Produced via immunoSEQ multiplex PCR; TCRdb's table is partial and in-frame only. The sample lists tens of thousands of clones; 70% to 90% were seen once. Time point of the sample: cycle 4 day 1 (C4D1), after less than seven weeks of nivolumab. Every one of the patients relapsed after autologous stem cell transplantation (brentuximab vedotin exposure was variable). Negative selection with magnetic separation was used to purify CD4+ T cells from thawed PBMCs.

This receptor was obtained from a human donor with classical Hodgkin lymphoma. V and J are TRBV5-1 and TRBJ2-3; the D is unclear. The sample consisted of CD4+ T cells from blood, taken before the fourth cycle of nivolumab. DNA for the CDR3: TGCGCCAGCAGCTTGGAACGCACAGATACGCAGTATTTT. It is translated as CASSLERTDTQYF.